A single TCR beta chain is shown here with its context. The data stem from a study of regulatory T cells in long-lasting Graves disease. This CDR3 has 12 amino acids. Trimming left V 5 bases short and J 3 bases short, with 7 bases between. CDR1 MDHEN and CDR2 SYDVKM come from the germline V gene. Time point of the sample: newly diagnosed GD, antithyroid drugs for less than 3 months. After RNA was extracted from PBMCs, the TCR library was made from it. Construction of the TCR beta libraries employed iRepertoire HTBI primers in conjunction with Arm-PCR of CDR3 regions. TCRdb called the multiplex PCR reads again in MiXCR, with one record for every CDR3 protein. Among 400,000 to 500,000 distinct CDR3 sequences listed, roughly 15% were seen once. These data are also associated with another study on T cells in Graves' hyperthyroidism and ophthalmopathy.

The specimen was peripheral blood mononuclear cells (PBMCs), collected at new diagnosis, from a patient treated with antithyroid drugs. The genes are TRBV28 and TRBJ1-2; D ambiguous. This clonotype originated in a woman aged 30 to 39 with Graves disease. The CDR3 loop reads CASSLRHYGYTF. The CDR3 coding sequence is TGTGCCAGCAGTCTAAGACACTATGGCTACACCTTC.